This T cell receptor beta chain was profiled in a study of cytomegalovirus exposure and HLA in healthy donors. Study background: Within the Caucasian-associated ancestry cluster were 81% of the 398 genotyped donors.

Germline values: CDR1 DFQATT, CDR2 SNEGSKA (reference sequence). The CDR3 spans 11 residues. About this clone itself: Its target is not known.

Findings of the study overall: Sequencing probably produced one cluster of sequence variants that were highly shared.

The primer mix had 60 Vbeta and 13 Jbeta primers. Only in-frame clones appear in the TCRdb table, and some are missing; sequencing was by immunoSEQ multiplex PCR. In the table there are about 120,000 clones, over 60% of which are singletons. Sequenced input: PBMCs. The clonotype was recovered from a woman younger than 35 in good health and CMV-seropositive. V usage is TRBV20-1 and J usage is TRBJ1-2, with D unclear. This CDR3 is CSPFGGYGYTF. The CDR3 coding sequence is TGCAGCCCTTTCGGCGGTTATGGCTACACCTTC.